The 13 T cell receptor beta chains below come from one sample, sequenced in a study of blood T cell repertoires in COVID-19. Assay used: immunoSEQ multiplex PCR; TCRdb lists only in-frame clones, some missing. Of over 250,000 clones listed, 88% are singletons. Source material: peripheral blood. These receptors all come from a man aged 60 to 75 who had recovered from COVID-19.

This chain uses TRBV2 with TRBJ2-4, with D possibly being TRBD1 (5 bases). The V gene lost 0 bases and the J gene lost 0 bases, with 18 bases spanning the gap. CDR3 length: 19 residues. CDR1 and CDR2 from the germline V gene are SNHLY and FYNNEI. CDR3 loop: CASSEALGSGHLAKNIQYF. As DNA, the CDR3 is TGTGCCAGCAGTGAAGCCCTCGGGTCAGGGCACTTAGCCAAAAACATTCAGTACTTC.

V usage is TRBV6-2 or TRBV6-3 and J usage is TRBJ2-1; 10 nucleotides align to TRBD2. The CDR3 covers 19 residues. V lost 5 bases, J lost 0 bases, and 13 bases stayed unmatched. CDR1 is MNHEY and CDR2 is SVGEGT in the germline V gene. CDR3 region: CASSQALAGVTSSYNEQFF. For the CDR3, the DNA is TGTGCCAGCAGTCAAGCGCTAGCGGGGGTTACAAGCTCCTACAATGAGCAGTTCTTC.

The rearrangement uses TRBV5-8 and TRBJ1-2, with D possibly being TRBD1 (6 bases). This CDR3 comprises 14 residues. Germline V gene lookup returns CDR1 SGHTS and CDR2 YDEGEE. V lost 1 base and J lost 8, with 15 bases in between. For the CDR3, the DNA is TGTGCCAGCAGCTTGAGGGGGGGACGGACCGGCTACACCTTC. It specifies CASSLRGGRTGYTF.

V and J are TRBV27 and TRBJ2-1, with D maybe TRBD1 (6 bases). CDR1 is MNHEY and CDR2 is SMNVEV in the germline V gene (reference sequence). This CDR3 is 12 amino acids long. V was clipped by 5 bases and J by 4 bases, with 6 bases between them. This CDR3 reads CASSTGYNEQFF. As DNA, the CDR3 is TGTGCCAGCAGTACAGGGTACAATGAGCAGTTCTTC.

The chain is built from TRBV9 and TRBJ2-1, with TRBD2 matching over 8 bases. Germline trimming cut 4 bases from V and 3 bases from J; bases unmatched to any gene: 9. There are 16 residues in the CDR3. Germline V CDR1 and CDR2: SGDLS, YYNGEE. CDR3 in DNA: TGTGCCAGCAGCCCTCGAGCGGGGGAGTTCTACAATGAGCAGTTCTTC. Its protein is CASSPRAGEFYNEQFF.

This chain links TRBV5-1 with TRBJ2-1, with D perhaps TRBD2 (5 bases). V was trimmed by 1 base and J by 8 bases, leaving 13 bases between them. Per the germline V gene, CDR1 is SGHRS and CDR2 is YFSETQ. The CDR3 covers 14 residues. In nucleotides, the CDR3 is TGCGCCAGCAGCTTGTCGTTACTAGACGATGAGCAGTTCTTC. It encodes CASSLSLLDDEQFF.

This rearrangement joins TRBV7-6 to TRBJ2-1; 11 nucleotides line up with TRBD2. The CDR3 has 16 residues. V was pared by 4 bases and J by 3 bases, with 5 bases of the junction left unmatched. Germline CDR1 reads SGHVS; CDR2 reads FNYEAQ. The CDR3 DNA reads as TGTGCCAGCAGCTCTAAACTAGCGGGGGACTACAATGAGCAGTTCTTC. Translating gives CASSSKLAGDYNEQFF.

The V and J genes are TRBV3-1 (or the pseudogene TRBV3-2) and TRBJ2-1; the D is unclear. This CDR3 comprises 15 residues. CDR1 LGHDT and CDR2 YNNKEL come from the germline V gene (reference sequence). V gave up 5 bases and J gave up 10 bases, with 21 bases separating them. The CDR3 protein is CASSGQVTFYLEQFF. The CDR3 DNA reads TGTGCCAGCAGCGGCCAGGTCACATTTTACCTCGAGCAGTTCTTC.

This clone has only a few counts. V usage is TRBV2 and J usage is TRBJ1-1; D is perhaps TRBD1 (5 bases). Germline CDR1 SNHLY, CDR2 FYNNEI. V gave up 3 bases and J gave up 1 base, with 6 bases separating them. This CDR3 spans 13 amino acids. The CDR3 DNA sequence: TGTGCCAGCAGTGAGGGGGGGAACACTGAAGCTTTCTTT. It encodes CASSEGGNTEAFF.

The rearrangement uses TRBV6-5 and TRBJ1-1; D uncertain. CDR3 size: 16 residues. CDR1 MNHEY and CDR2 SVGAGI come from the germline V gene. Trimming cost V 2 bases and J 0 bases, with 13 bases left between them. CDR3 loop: CASSYGGGRVNTEAFF. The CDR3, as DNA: TGTGCCAGCAGTTACGGTGGTGGGAGGGTGAACACTGAAGCTTTCTTT.

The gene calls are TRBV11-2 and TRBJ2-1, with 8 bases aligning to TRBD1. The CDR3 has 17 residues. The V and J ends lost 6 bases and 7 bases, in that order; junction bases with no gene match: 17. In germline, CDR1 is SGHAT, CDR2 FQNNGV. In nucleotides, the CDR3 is TGTGCCAGCAGAAGACCAGGGGGCGCGGTGGTTCGAAATGAGCAGTTCTTC. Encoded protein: CASRRPGGAVVRNEQFF.

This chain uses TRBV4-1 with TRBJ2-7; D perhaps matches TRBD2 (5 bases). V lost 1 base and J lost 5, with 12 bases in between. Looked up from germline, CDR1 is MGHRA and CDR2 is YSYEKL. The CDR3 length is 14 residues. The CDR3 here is CASSQVLVRDEQYF. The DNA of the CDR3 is TGCGCCAGCAGCCAAGTTCTGGTGAGGGACGAGCAGTACTTC.

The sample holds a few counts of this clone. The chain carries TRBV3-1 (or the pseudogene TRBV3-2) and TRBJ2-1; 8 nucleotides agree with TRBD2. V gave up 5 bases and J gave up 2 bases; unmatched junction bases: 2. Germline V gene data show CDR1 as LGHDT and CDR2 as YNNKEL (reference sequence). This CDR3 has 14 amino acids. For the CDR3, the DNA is TGTGCCAGCAGCTGGGGACTAGCCTACAATGAGCAGTTCTTC. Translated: CASSWGLAYNEQFF.